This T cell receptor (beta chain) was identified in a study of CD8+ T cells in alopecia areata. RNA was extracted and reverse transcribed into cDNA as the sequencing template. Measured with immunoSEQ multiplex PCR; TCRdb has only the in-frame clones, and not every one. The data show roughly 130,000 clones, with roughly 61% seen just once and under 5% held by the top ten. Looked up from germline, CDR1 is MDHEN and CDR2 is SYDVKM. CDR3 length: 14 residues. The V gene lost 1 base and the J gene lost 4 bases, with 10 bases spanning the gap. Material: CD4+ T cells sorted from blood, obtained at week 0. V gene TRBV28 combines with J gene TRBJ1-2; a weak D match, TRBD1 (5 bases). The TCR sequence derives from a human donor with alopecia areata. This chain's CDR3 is CASSLFGQSYGYTF. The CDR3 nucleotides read TGTGCCAGCAGTTTATTCGGACAAAGCTATGGCTACACCTTC.